This T cell receptor (beta chain) was retrieved from a study of cytomegalovirus exposure and HLA in healthy donors. Study-wide results and caveats: Productive rates of about 87% or about 30% were seen for most TCR beta V segments in an earlier analysis. The authors reported that TCR beta sequences could predict HLA-A and HLA-B alleles. These predictions were accurate for most subjects in the first cohort. DRB1 showed the most TCR associations and HLA-C the fewest in a later analysis, as rates varied by HLA locus.

A remark on this clone: The antigen remains undetermined.

This PCR relied on a set of 60 Vbeta primers and 13 Jbeta primers. Authors' data handling: Roughly 11 million shared chains were among the roughly 78 million unique TCR beta chains that a later analysis counted. TCRdb keeps only in-frame clones here, not all; method: immunoSEQ multiplex PCR. V, J and clone size are taken as reported in that table, and D and trimming were inferred from the DNA itself. Of around 170,000 clones in the sample, around three quarters were seen once. The trim removed 5 bases at V and 10 bases at J, leaving 10 bases unmatched. The V gene's germline CDR1 is SGHVS and CDR2 FNYEAQ. The CDR3 is 14 amino acids.

Sample: PBMCs. The sequence derives from a man in his forties in good health and CMV-seronegative. The chain couples TRBV7-6 to TRBJ2-2; 7 positions agree with TRBD2. The CDR3 DNA is TGTGCCAGCAGCGTTTCTAGCGGTTCCGAGGAGCTGTTTTTT. It translates to CASSVSSGSEELFF.